The entry below gives a single T cell receptor beta chain sequence along with its context. This clonotype has ten or more counts. This receptor's antigen is unknown. Nothing much larger sits one base from this clone, and base qualities are not available. The entry originates in a study of breast tumors, draining lymph nodes, adjacent tissues (dated by TCRdb to about 2016). With respect to the entire study: The study compared TCR beta repertoires across tumor, adjacent nontumor tissue and axillary lymph nodes from breast cancer patients. The study was designed to assess the relationships and possible T-cell exchange between tumor, surrounding tissue and draining lymph node repertoires in human breast cancer.

Lymph node samples came from the axillary draining lymph nodes of breast cancer patients. General findings and caveats noted by the study authors: Tumor and nontumor tissue repertoires were significantly more similar in luminal-like than in basal-like breast cancer. The conclusion that tumor T cells originate in lymph nodes was framed as consistent with a hypothesis rather than directly demonstrated. The data were considered consistent with the idea that most tumor T cells come from the lymph node and then expand in tumor tissue. Tumor T-cell repertoires showed less diversity than lymph node repertoires and more diversity than nontumor tissue repertoires, and tumor T-cell repertoires showed preferential V and J gene usage.

Sequenced on an Illumina HiSeq 2000. Multiplex PCR amplification was used to build the TCR beta chain libraries. High-throughput sequencing was used to analyze the amplified TCR beta chain products. TCRdb cleaned the public reads at Q25 with fastp, built clones with MiXCR and kept in-frame beta chains. Here each entry gathers all rows of one CDR3 protein and keeps the most common genes and DNA. Across this sample there are about 130,000 distinct CDR3 sequences, with roughly 20% seen only once. The ten largest clones capture about 2.2% of the sample. From the cysteine through the phenylalanine, the CDR3 covers 18 amino acids. Here the CDR3 DNA is all that survives: 54 bases in frame from base 1. Trimming leaves V shorter by 4 bases and J shorter by 0 bases, with the junction holding 13 bases beyond the gene matches. The germline V gene gives CDR1 as SGHDT and CDR2 as YYEEEE.

The chain was built from TRBV5-6 and TRBJ2-1; a stretch of 7 junction bases matches TRBD2. The source of this sequence is a female donor with breast cancer. Some clones in this sample may be carry-over from other donors' samples. Sequencing input: axillary lymph node tissue. The CDR3 region: CASSLSLKGGSSYNEQFF. The sequenced DNA: TGTGCCAGCAGCCTCTCGCTGAAGGGCGGGAGCTCCTACAATGAGCAGTTCTTC.